The sequence of this T cell receptor beta chain was determined in a study of persistence of HIV-infected CD4 T cells. Study-level background: Two participants gave one leukapheresis sample; others gave up to about 180 mL blood repeatedly.

The libraries were made with immunoSEQ version 4 in survey mode. The table came from immunoSEQ multiplex PCR; TCRdb's copy has only in-frame clones and leaves some out. The data contain roughly 20,000 clones, almost 65% of them singletons. The CDR3 length is 14 residues. V was pared by 3 bases and J by 0 bases, with 2 bases of the junction left unmatched. The V gene's germline CDR1 is SGHRS and CDR2 YFSETQ. The stimulus was lysate of CMV-infected fibroblasts, around 10 ug/mL. Responding CD4+ T cells were sorted by upregulation of both CD40 ligand and CD69. Donors had CD4+ T cell counts above 400 cells/uL and were CMV-seropositive. As concerns this clone: Its antigen is not known.

Sequencing was performed on CD4+ T cells sorted from PBMCs after roughly 17-hour stimulation, taken from a patient who received antiretroviral therapy. The rearrangement joins TRBV5-1 to TRBJ1-1; 7 bases align to TRBD1. The TCR originated in an adult woman with HIV who was CMV-seropositive. This chain's CDR3 is CASSWTGLNTEAFF. The CDR3 DNA sequence: TGCGCCAGCAGCTGGACAGGCTTGAACACTGAAGCTTTCTTT.